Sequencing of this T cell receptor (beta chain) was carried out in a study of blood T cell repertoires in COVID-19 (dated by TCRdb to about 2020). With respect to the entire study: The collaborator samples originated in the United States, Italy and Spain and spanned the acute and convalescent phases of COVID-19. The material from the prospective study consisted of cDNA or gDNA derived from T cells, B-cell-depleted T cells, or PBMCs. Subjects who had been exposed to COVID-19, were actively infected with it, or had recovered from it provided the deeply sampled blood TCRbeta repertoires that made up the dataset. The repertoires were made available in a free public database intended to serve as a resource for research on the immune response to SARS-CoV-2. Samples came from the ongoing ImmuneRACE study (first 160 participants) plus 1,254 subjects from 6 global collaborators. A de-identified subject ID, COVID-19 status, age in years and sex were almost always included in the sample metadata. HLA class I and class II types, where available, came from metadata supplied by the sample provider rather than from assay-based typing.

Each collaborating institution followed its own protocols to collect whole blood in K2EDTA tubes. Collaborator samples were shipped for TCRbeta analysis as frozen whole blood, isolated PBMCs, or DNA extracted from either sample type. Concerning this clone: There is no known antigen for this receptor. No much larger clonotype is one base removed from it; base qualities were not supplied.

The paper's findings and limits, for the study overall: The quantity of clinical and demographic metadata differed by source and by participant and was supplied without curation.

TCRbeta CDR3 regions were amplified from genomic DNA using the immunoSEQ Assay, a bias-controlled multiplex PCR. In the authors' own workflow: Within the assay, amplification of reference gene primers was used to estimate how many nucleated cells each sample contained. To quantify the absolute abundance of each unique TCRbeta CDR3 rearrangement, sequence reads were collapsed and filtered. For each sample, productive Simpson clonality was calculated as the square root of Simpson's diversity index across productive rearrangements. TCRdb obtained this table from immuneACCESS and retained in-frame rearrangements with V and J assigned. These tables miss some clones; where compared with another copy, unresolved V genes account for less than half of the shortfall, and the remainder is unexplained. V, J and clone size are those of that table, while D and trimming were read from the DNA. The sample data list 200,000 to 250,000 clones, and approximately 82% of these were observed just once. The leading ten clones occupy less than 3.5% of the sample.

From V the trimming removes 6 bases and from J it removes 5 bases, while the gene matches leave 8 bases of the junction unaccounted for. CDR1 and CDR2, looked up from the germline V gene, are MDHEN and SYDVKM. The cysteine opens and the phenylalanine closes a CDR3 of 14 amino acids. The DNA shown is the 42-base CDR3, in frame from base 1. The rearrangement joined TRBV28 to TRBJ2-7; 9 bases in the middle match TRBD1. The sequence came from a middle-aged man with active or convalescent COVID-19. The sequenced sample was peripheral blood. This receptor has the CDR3 CASSRDRVVHEQYF. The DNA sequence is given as TGTGCCAGCAGCCGGGACAGGGTGGTCCACGAGCAGTACTTC. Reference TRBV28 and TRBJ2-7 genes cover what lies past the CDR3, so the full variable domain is DVKVTQSSRYLVKRTGEKVFLECVQDMDHENMFWYRQDPGLGLRLIYFSYDVKMKEKGDIPEGYSVSREKKERFSLILESASTNQTSMYLCASSRDRVVHEQYFGPGTRLTVT.